This TCR beta chain was recovered during a study of T-cell reconstitution after alpha-beta-depleted transplantation in children. General study results and limits: One year post-transplant, T-cell counts and diversity were largely derived from T cells produced anew. After transplant, high TCRbeta diversity at day 60 in some patients arose from surviving recipient T cells and thymic progenitors. Two months or so post-transplant, alpha-beta T cells reportedly derived from several hundred expanded graft clones.

Only a few counts were recorded for this clonotype. The target antigen is unknown. The CDR3 consists of 13 residues. Germline-derived CDR1 and CDR2 are DFQATT and SNEGSKA (reference sequence). Unmatched junction bases numbered 7, after V lost 5 bases and J lost 5 bases. Unique molecular identifiers were incorporated when the TCRbeta library was constructed. TCRdb re-derived calls from the PCR reads in MiXCR, one entry per CDR3 protein. Here the sample spans about 580,000 distinct CDR3 sequences, 20% to 25% being singletons. Material: PBMCs, mostly from graft donor cells, obtained 360 days after TCRalphabeta/CD19-depleted stem cell transplant. The source of this sequence is a boy younger than two who had a stem cell transplant for acute myeloid leukemia, so the T cells may come from the graft donor. The V gene is TRBV20-1, the J gene TRBJ2-3; 7 positions agree with TRBD2. CDR3 amino acids: CSAPWGGGDTQYF. CDR3 in DNA: TGCAGTGCTCCTTGGGGGGGGGGAGATACGCAGTATTTT.